These T cell receptor beta chains were read from a single sample in a study of T-cell memory formation after mild COVID-19. Each CDR3 protein is one row after TCRdb ran MiXCR on the 5' RACE reads. The sample consists of 150,000 to 200,000 distinct CDR3 sequences, about 28% of them appearing once. The sequenced sample consisted of PBMCs or a T cell subset sorted from them (not recorded which). The receptors were sampled from an adult woman who had mild COVID-19 (a few samples of this study predate the infection). Cell type and time point are not known. The CDR3 runs from the conserved cysteine through the conserved F or W. The D gene is left open where the match is weak. Clone size appears in some rows only: once, few, many, or a class for an expanded clone.

v_gene: TRBV11-3; d_gene: TRBD2; abundance: .; j_gene: TRBJ2-3; CDR3aa: CASSTVAGRGTDTQYF; CDR3nt: TGTGCCAGCAGCACTGTAGCGGGAAGGGGCACAGATACGCAGTATTTT
v_gene: TRBV12-3/TRBV12-4; d_gene: .; abundance: once; j_gene: TRBJ2-3; CDR3aa: CASSLSERTDTQYF; CDR3nt: TGTGCCAGCAGTTTGTCAGAGAGGACAGATACGCAGTATTTT
v_gene: TRBV14; d_gene: .; abundance: few; j_gene: TRBJ1-2; CDR3aa: CASSQVTGSLYGYTF; CDR3nt: TGTGCCAGCAGCCAAGTCACAGGATCGTTGTATGGCTACACCTTC
v_gene: TRBV9; d_gene: TRBD2; abundance: .; j_gene: TRBJ2-1; CDR3aa: CASSPPPSGRIYNEQFF; CDR3nt: TGTGCCAGCAGCCCCCCCCCTAGCGGGAGGATTTACAATGAGCAGTTCTTC
v_gene: TRBV7-9; d_gene: TRBD1; abundance: few; j_gene: TRBJ1-1; CDR3aa: CASSPGTGLEAFF; CDR3nt: TGTGCCAGCAGCCCAGGGACAGGGCTTGAAGCTTTCTTT
v_gene: TRBV6-6; d_gene: .; abundance: few; j_gene: TRBJ2-7; CDR3aa: CASSYSKPIAYEQYF; CDR3nt: TGTGCCAGCAGTTACTCGAAGCCTATAGCCTACGAGCAGTACTTC
v_gene: TRBV6-4; d_gene: .; abundance: .; j_gene: TRBJ2-1; CDR3aa: CASSAAGERNEQFF; CDR3nt: TGTGCCAGCAGTGCCGCAGGGGAGCGAAATGAGCAGTTCTTC
v_gene: TRBV5-6; d_gene: .; abundance: many; j_gene: TRBJ2-7; CDR3aa: CASSLVYEQYF; CDR3nt: TGTGCCAGCAGTCTCGTCTACGAGCAGTACTTC
v_gene: TRBV6-2/TRBV6-3; d_gene: TRBD2; abundance: few; j_gene: TRBJ2-2; CDR3aa: CASSYPKTKGLAGDRAGELFF; CDR3nt: TGTGCCAGCAGTTACCCTAAAACTAAGGGACTAGCGGGAGATCGGGCCGGGGAGCTGTTTTTT
v_gene: TRBV4-3; d_gene: TRBD1; abundance: .; j_gene: TRBJ2-2; CDR3aa: CASSQHRGRITGELFF; CDR3nt: TGCGCCAGCAGCCAACACAGGGGGCGAATCACCGGGGAGCTGTTTTTT
v_gene: TRBV2; d_gene: .; abundance: .; j_gene: TRBJ1-2; CDR3aa: CASIKGNYGYTF; CDR3nt: TGTGCCAGCATCAAAGGAAACTATGGCTACACCTTC
v_gene: TRBV5-1; d_gene: .; abundance: .; j_gene: TRBJ2-3; CDR3aa: CASSLASRGWNPDTQYF; CDR3nt: TGCGCCAGCAGCTTGGCGAGTCGGGGTTGGAATCCAGATACGCAGTATTTT
v_gene: TRBV5-1; d_gene: .; abundance: .; j_gene: TRBJ1-2; CDR3aa: CASSLDPNYGYTF; CDR3nt: TGCGCCAGCAGCTTGGATCCTAACTATGGCTACACCTTC
v_gene: TRBV7-9; d_gene: TRBD1; abundance: .; j_gene: TRBJ1-1; CDR3aa: CASIQGARDTEAFF; CDR3nt: TGTGCCAGCATTCAGGGGGCGCGGGACACTGAAGCTTTCTTT
v_gene: TRBV5-6; d_gene: .; abundance: .; j_gene: TRBJ1-1; CDR3aa: CASSWGLGRNTEAFF; CDR3nt: TGTGCCAGCAGCTGGGGGTTGGGTAGGAACACTGAAGCTTTCTTT
v_gene: TRBV4-1; d_gene: TRBD1; abundance: few; j_gene: TRBJ2-5; CDR3aa: CASSHFADRGKETQYF; CDR3nt: TGCGCCAGCAGCCACTTTGCGGACAGGGGTAAAGAGACCCAGTACTTC
v_gene: TRBV6-5; d_gene: .; abundance: .; j_gene: TRBJ2-3; CDR3aa: CASSNQPTDTQYF; CDR3nt: TGTGCCAGCAGTAATCAACCCACAGATACGCAGTATTTT
v_gene: TRBV2; d_gene: TRBD1; abundance: .; j_gene: TRBJ1-1; CDR3aa: CASRGQGSTEAFF; CDR3nt: TGTGCCAGCAGGGGACAGGGTAGCACTGAAGCTTTCTTT
v_gene: TRBV5-1; d_gene: TRBD1; abundance: few; j_gene: TRBJ1-1; CDR3aa: CASSFIPTGQNTEAFF; CDR3nt: TGCGCCAGCAGCTTTATCCCGACAGGGCAAAACACTGAAGCTTTCTTT
v_gene: TRBV6-5; d_gene: .; abundance: few; j_gene: TRBJ1-1; CDR3aa: CASSYSFADLNTEAFF; CDR3nt: TGTGCCAGCAGTTACTCGTTTGCGGACTTGAACACTGAAGCTTTCTTT
v_gene: TRBV18; d_gene: TRBD1; abundance: once; j_gene: TRBJ2-3; CDR3aa: CASSPRTGVADTQYF; CDR3nt: TGTGCCAGCTCACCTCGGACAGGGGTGGCAGATACGCAGTATTTT
v_gene: TRBV5-4; d_gene: TRBD2; abundance: .; j_gene: TRBJ2-7; CDR3aa: CASSFLSGDSYEQYF; CDR3nt: TGTGCCAGCAGCTTTCTGAGCGGGGATTCCTACGAGCAGTACTTC
v_gene: TRBV24-1; d_gene: TRBD1; abundance: .; j_gene: TRBJ2-2; CDR3aa: CATSDFLGPGGGTGELFF; CDR3nt: TGTGCCACCAGTGATTTCCTCGGCCCAGGGGGCGGTACCGGGGAGCTGTTTTTT
v_gene: TRBV4-3; d_gene: .; abundance: few; j_gene: TRBJ1-6; CDR3aa: CASSQEWGATSPLHF; CDR3nt: TGCGCCAGCAGCCAAGAATGGGGGGCCACTTCACCCCTCCACTTT
v_gene: TRBV12-3/TRBV12-4; d_gene: .; abundance: few; j_gene: TRBJ2-2; CDR3aa: CASSLSRGANGELFF; CDR3nt: TGTGCCAGCAGTTTAAGCAGGGGCGCAAACGGGGAGCTGTTTTTT
v_gene: TRBV12-3/TRBV12-4; d_gene: TRBD2; abundance: few; j_gene: TRBJ2-2; CDR3aa: CASSLGLAVTGELFF; CDR3nt: TGTGCCAGCAGTTTAGGTCTAGCGGTCACCGGGGAGCTGTTTTTT
v_gene: TRBV7-9; d_gene: .; abundance: .; j_gene: TRBJ2-5; CDR3aa: CASSLGIAMLGQETQYF; CDR3nt: TGTGCCAGCAGCCTAGGGATAGCGATGCTCGGCCAAGAGACCCAGTACTTC